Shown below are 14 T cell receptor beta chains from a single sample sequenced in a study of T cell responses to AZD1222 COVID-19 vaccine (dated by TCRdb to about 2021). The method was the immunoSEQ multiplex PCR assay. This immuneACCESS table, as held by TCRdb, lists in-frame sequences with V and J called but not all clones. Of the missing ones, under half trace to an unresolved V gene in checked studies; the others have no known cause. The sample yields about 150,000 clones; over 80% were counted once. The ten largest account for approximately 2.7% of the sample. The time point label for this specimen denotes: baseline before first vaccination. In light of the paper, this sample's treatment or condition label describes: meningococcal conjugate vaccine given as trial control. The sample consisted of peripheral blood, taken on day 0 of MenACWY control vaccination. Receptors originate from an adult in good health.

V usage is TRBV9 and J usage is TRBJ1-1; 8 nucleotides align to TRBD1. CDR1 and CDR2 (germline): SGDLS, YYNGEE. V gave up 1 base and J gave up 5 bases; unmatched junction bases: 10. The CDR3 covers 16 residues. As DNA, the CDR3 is TGTGCCAGCAGCGTATATGCAGGGGGCGCAGGTACTGAAGCTTTCTTT. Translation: CASSVYAGGAGTEAFF.

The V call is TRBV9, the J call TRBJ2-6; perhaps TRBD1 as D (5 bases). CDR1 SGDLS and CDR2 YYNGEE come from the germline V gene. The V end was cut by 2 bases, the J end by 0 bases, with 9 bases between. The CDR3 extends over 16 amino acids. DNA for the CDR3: TGTGCCAGCAGCGTCGACAGAATCTCTGGGGCCAACGTCCTGACTTTC. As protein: CASSVDRISGANVLTF.

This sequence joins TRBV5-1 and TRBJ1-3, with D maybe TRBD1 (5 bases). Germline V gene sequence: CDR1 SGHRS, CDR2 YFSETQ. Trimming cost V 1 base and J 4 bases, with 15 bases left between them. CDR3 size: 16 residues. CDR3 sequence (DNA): TGCGCCAGCAGCTTGACACCCGGGACGGACGGAAACACCATATATTTT. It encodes CASSLTPGTDGNTIYF.

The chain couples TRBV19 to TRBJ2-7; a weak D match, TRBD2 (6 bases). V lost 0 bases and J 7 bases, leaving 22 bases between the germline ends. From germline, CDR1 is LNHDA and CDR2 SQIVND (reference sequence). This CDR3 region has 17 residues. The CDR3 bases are TGTGCCAGTAGTATAGAGGGAGGAATCCCACCTACGGGGGAGCAGTACTTC. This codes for CASSIEGGIPPTGEQYF.

CDR3 in amino acids: CASRDGTGERSLHF. The CDR3 bases are TGCGCCAGCAGGGATGGGACAGGGGAGAGGTCCCTCCACTTT. J is TRBJ1-6 and V is TRBV10-2; TRBD1 agrees at 10 bases. Trimming cost V 6 bases and J 14 bases; bases outside gene matches: 10. Germline V gives CDR1 WSHSY, CDR2 SAAADI. The CDR3 is 14 residues long.

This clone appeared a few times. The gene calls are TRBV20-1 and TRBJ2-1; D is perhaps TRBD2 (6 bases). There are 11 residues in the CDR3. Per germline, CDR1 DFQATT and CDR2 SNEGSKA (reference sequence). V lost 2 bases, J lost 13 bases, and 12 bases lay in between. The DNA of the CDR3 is TGCAGTGCTAGAACCCGGGACTCCCAGTTCTTC. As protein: CSARTRDSQFF.

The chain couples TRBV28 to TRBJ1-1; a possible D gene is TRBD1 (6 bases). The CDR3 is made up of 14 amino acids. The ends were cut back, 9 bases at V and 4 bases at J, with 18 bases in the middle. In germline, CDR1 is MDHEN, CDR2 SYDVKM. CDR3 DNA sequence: TGTGCCAGTTACCTCGGACAGCTTACCACTGAAGCTTTCTTT. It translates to CASYLGQLTTEAFF.

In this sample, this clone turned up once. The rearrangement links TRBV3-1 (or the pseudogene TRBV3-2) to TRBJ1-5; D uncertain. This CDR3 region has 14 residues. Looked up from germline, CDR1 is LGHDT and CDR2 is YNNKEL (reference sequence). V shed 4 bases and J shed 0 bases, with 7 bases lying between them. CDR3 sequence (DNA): TGTGCCAGCAGCCTCGGTTATAGCAATCAGCCCCAGCATTTT. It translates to CASSLGYSNQPQHF.

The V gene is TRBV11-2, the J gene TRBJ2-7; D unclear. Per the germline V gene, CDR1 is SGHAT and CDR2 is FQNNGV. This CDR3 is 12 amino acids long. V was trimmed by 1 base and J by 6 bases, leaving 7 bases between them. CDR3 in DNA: TGTGCCAGCAGCTTAGCCACAACCGAGCAGTACTTC. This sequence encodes CASSLATTEQYF. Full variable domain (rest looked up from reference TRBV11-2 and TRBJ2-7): EAGVAQSPRYKIIEKRQSVAFWCNPISGHATLYWYQQILGQGPKLLIQFQNNGVVDDSQLPKDRFSAERLKGVDSTLKIQPAKLEDSAVYLCASSLATTEQYFGPGTRLTVT.

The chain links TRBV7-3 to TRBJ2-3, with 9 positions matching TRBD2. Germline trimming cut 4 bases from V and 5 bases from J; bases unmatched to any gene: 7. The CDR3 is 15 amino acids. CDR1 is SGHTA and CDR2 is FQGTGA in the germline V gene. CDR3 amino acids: CASSSRRGGEDTQYF. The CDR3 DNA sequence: TGTGCCAGCAGCTCCAGGCGGGGGGGCGAAGATACGCAGTATTTT.

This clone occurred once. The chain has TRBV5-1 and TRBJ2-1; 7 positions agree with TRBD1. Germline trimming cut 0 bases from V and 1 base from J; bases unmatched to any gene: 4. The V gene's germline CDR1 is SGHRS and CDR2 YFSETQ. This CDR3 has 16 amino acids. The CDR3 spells CASSLALTGSYNEQFF. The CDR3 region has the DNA TGCGCCAGCAGCTTGGCCCTGACAGGGTCCTACAATGAGCAGTTCTTC.

The CDR3, as DNA: TGCTCCCTCGGAGGACGCGGAGACTCTGGAAACACCATATATTTT. Its protein product is CSLGGRGDSGNTIYF. The gene calls are TRBV5-1 and TRBJ1-3; D gene ambiguous. CDR1 and CDR2 (germline): SGHRS, YFSETQ. The CDR3 has 15 amino acids.

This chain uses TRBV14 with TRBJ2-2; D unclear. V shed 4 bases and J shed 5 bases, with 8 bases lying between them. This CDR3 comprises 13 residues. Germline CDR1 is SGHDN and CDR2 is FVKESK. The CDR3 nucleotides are TGTGCCAGCAGCCGAACGGTGACCGGGGAGCTGTTTTTT. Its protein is CASSRTVTGELFF.

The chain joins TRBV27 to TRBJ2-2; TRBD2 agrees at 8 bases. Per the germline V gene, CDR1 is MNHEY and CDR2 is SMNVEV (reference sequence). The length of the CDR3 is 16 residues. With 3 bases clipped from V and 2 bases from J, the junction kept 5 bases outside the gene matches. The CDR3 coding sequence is TGTGCCAGCAGTTTGGGGATAGCGGGAAACACCGGGGAGCTGTTTTTT. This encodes CASSLGIAGNTGELFF.